These 3 T cell receptor beta chains originate from one sample sequenced in a study of CD8 T cells in ankylosing spondylitis. TCRdb re-derived calls from the 5' RACE reads in MiXCR, one entry per CDR3 protein. The table shows some 290,000 distinct CDR3 sequences, with roughly 20% occurring only once. Source material: blood, either unsorted or a sorted T cell fraction (not recorded which). These receptors were taken from a male donor with ankylosing spondylitis or in good health (not recorded which).

In its sample, this clonotype was seen a few times. This chain connects TRBV7-8 to TRBJ2-7; D uncertain. This CDR3 region has 13 residues. Looked up from germline, CDR1 is SGHVS and CDR2 is FQNEAQ. V shed 1 base and J shed 6 bases, with 10 bases lying between them. DNA for the CDR3: TGTGCCAGCAGCTTAGAAGGGTTCGGCGAGCAGTACGTC. This gives the protein CASSLEGFGEQYV.

The genes are TRBV7-8 and TRBJ2-5; D tentatively fits TRBD1 or TRBD2 (5 bases each). The CDR3 extends over 15 amino acids. CDR1 and CDR2 (germline): SGHVS, FQNEAQ. V was pared by 4 bases and J by 3 bases, with 15 bases between. The CDR3 bases are TGTGCCAGCAGCTCTCCCCCGGGACCAGAAGAGACCCAGTACTTC. Translating gives CASSSPPGPEETQYF.

V usage is TRBV28 and J usage is TRBJ2-4; D gene unclear. This CDR3 is built from 16 residues. V lost 1 base, J lost 1 base, and 11 bases lay in between. Germline V gives CDR1 MDHEN, CDR2 SYDVKM. In DNA, the CDR3 is TGTGCCAGCAGTTTATCCACATCGGCGGCCAAAAACATTCAGTACTTC. It translates to CASSLSTSAAKNIQYF.